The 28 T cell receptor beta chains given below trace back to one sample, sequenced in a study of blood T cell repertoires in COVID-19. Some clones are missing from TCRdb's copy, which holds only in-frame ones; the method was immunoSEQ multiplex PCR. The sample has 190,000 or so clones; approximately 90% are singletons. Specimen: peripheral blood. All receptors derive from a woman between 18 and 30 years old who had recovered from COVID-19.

The CDR3 here is CASSQAGQRKSPLHF. The CDR3 coding sequence is TGTGCCAGCAGTCAGGCGGGACAGAGAAAATCACCCCTCCACTTT. J is TRBJ1-6 and V is TRBV6-2 or TRBV6-3, with TRBD1 matching 7 bases. Losses at the gene ends were 5 bases for V and 10 bases for J; bases not matched to a gene: 11. The CDR3 is made up of 15 amino acids. CDR1 and CDR2 (germline): MNHEY, SVGEGT.

CDR3 nucleotide sequence: TGTGCCAGCAGCCCAGGCCGGCAGGGGGCAAGCACCGGGGAGCTGTTTTTT. It specifies CASSPGRQGASTGELFF. This chain joins TRBV7-2 and TRBJ2-2, with 8 bases matching TRBD1. Germline trimming cut 5 bases from V and 4 bases from J; bases unmatched to any gene: 12. The CDR3 is 17 amino acids. Germline loops: CDR1 SGHTA, CDR2 FQGNSA.

CDR3 amino acids: CASSRGDRGNQPQHF. CDR3 nucleotides: TGTGCCAGCAGCCGGGGGGACAGGGGCAATCAGCCCCAGCATTTT. The chain combines TRBV5-5 with TRBJ1-5, with TRBD1 matching over 9 bases. Trimming at V came to 4 bases and at J to 2 bases, leaving 4 bases not matched to a gene. The CDR3 loop spans 15 amino acids. CDR1 SGHKS and CDR2 YYEKEE come from the germline V gene (reference sequence).

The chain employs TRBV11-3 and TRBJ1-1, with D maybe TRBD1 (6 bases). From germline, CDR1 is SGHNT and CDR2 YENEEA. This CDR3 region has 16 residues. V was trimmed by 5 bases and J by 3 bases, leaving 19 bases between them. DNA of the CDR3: TGTGCCAGCAGCCCCCGATGGCAGGGGTCGGACACTGAAGCTTTCTTT. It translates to CASSPRWQGSDTEAFF.

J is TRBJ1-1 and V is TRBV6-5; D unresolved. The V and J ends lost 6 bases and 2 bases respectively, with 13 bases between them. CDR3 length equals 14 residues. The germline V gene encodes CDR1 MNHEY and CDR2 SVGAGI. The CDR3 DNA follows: TGTGCCAGCAGGGAGTCGCTTCCAAACACTGAAGCTTTCTTT. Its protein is CASRESLPNTEAFF.

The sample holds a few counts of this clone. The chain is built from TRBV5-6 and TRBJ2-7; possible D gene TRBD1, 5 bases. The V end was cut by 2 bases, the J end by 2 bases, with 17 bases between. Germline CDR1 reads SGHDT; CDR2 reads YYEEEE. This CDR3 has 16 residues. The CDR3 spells CASSLQDPFKPYEQYV. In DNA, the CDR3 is TGTGCCAGCAGCTTACAGGACCCATTCAAACCCTACGAGCAGTACGTC.

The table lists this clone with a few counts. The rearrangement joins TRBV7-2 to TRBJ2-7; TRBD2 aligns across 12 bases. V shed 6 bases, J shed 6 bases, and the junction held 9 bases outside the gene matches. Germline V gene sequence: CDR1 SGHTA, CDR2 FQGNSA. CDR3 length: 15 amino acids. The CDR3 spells CASRGLAGPRVEQYV. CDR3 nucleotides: TGTGCCAGCAGGGGACTAGCGGGTCCTAGAGTCGAGCAGTACGTC.

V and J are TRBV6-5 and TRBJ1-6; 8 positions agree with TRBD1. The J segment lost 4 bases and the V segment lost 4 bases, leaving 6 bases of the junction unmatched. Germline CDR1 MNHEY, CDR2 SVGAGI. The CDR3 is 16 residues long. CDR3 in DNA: TGTGCCAGCAGTTCCGACAGGGGAAGATATAATTCACCCCTCCACTTT. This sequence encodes CASSSDRGRYNSPLHF.

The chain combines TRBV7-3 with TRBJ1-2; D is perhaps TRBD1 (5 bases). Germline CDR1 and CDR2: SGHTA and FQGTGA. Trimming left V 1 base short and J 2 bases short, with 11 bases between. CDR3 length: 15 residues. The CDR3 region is CASSLNPGPNYGYTF. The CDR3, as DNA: TGTGCCAGCAGCTTAAATCCAGGGCCCAACTATGGCTACACCTTC.

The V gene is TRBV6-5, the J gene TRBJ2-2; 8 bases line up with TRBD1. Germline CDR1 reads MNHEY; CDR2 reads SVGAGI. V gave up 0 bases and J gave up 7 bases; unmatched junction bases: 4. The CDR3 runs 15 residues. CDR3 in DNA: TGTGCCAGCAGTTACTCTTGGACAGGGAACGGGGAGCTGTTTTTT. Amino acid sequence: CASSYSWTGNGELFF.

CDR3 DNA: TGTGCCAGCAGTCGAAGTGGACAGAGCGAGCAGTACGTC. This sequence encodes CASSRSGQSEQYV. The J gene is TRBJ2-7, the V gene TRBV6-2 or TRBV6-3; tentatively, D is TRBD1 (6 bases). CDR3 length equals 13 residues. V lost 5 bases to trimming and J lost 6 bases, with 14 bases between them. From germline, CDR1 is MNHEY and CDR2 SVGEGT.

DNA of the CDR3: TGTGCCAGCAGTGAAAAAAGCGGGATAGGCTCCTACAATGAGCAGTTCTTC. Its translation is CASSEKSGIGSYNEQFF. The chain employs TRBV6-1 and TRBJ2-1, with 7 positions matching TRBD2. CDR3 length equals 17 residues. Per germline, CDR1 MNHNS and CDR2 SASEGT. J lost 0 bases, V lost 2 bases, and 7 bases had no gene match.

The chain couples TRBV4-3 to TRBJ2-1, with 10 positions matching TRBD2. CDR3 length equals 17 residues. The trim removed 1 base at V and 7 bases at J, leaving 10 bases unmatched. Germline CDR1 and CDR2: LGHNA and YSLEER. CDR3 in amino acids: CASSQGRASGSGNEQFF. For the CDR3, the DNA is TGCGCCAGCAGCCAAGGTCGGGCTAGCGGGAGCGGAAATGAGCAGTTCTTC.

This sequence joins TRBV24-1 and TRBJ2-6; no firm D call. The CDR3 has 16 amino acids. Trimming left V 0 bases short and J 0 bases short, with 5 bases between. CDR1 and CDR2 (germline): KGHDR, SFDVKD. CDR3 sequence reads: CATSDLEDSGANVLTF. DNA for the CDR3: TGTGCCACCAGTGATTTGGAGGACTCTGGGGCCAACGTCCTGACTTTC.

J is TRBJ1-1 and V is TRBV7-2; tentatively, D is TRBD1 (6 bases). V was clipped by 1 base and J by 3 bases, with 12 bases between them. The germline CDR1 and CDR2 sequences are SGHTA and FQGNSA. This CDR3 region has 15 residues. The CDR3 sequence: CASSLVSGADTEAFF. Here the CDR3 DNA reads TGTGCCAGCAGCTTAGTATCAGGGGCGGACACTGAAGCTTTCTTT.

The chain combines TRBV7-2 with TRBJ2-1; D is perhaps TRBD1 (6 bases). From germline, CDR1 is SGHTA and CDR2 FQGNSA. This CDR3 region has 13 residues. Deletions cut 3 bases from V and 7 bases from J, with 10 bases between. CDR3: CASSLEQGNEQFF. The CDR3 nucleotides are TGTGCCAGCAGCTTGGAACAGGGTAATGAGCAGTTCTTC.

The DNA for the CDR3 is TGTGCCAGCAGCACGGACAGGAGCTCCTACGAGCAGTACTTC. Protein: CASSTDRSSYEQYF. The chain has TRBV7-2 and TRBJ2-7, with 7 bases lining up with TRBD1. The germline CDR1 and CDR2 sequences are SGHTA and FQGNSA. The CDR3 runs to 14 residues. The trim removed 5 bases at V and 0 bases at J, leaving 4 bases unmatched.

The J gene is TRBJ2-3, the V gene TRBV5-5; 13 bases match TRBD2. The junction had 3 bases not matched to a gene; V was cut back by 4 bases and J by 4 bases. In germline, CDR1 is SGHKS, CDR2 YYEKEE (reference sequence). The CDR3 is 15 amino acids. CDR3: CASSLGTSGADTQYF. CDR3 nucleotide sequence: TGTGCCAGCAGCCTCGGGACTAGCGGGGCAGATACGCAGTATTTT.

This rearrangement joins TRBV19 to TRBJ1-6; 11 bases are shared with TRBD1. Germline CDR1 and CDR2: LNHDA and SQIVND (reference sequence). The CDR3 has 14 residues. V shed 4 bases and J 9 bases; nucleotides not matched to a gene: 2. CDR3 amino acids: CASSTDRGPSPLHF. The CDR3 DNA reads TGTGCCAGTAGTACGGACAGGGGGCCTTCACCCCTCCACTTT.

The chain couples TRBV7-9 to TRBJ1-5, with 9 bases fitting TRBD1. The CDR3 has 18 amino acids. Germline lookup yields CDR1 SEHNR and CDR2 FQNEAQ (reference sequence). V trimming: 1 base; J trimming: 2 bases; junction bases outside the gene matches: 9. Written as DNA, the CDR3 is TGTGCCAGCAGCTTAGATCTAGTGGGACAGGGAGGCAATCAGCCCCAGCATTTT. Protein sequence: CASSLDLVGQGGNQPQHF.

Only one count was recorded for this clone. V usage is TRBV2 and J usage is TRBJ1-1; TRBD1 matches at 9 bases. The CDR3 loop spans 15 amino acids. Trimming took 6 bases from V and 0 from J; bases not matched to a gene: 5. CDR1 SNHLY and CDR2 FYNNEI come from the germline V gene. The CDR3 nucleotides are TGTGCCAGCAGCCGACAGGGGGTAATGAACACTGAAGCTTTCTTT. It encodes CASSRQGVMNTEAFF.

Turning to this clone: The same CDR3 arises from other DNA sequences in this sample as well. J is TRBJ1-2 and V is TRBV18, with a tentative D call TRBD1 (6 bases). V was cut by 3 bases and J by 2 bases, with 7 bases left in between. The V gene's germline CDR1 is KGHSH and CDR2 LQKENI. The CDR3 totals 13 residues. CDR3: CASSPDSNYGYTF. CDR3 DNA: TGTGCCAGCTCACCGGACAGCAACTATGGCTACACCTTC.

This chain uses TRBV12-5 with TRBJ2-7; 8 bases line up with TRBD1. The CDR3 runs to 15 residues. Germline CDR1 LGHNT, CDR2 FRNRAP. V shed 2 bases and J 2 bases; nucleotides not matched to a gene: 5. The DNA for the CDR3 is TGTGCTAGTGGTTTGAGGGGACAGGCGGCCTACGAGCAGTACTTC. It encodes CASGLRGQAAYEQYF.

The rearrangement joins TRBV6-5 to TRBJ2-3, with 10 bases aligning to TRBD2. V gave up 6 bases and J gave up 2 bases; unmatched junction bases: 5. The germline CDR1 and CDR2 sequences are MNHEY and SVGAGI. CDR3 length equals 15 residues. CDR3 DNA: TGTGCCAGCAGAAGAGCGGGAGGGGTCACAGATACGCAGTATTTT. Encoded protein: CASRRAGGVTDTQYF.

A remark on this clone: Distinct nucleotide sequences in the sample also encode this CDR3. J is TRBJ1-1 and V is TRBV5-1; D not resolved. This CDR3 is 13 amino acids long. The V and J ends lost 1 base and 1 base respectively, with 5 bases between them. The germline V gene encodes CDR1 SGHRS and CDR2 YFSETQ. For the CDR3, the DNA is TGCGCCAGCAGCTTGTCGAGGAACACTGAAGCTTTCTTT. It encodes CASSLSRNTEAFF.

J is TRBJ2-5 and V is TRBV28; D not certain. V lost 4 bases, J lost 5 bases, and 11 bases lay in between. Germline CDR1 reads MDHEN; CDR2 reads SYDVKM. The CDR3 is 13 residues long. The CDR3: CASSSPYLETQYF. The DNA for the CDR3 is TGTGCCAGCAGTTCACCCTACCTGGAGACCCAGTACTTC.

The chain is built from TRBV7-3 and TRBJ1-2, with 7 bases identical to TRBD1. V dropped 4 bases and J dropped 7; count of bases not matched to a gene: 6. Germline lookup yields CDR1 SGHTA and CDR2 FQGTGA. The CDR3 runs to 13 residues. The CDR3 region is CASSSTGTLGYTF. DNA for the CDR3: TGTGCCAGCAGCTCGACAGGGACTCTTGGCTACACCTTC. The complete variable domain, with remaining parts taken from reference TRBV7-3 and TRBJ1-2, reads GAGVSQTPSNKVTEKGKYVELRCDPISGHTALYWYRQSLGQGPEFLIYFQGTGAADDSGLPNDRFFAVRPEGSVSTLKIQRTERGDSAVYLCASSSTGTLGYTFGSGTRLTVV.

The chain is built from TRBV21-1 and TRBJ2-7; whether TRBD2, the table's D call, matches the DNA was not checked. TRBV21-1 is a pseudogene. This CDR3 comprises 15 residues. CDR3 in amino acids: CASTRAGPRSYEQYV. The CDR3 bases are TGTGCCAGCACCCGGGCGGGACCGCGTTCGTACGAGCAGTACGTC.